This T cell receptor beta chain was observed in a study of cytomegalovirus exposure and HLA in healthy donors. The PCR used 60 Vbeta and 13 Jbeta primers. Using immunoSEQ multiplex PCR, the repertoire was profiled, and TCRdb retains in-frame clones only, with some absent. The sample lists 160,000 or so clones; 80% were seen once. This clone was counted a few times. The V segment lost 3 bases and the J segment 5 bases; nucleotides outside the gene matches: 11. The germline V gene has CDR1 SGHAT and CDR2 FQNNGV. There are 16 residues in the CDR3. The chain uses TRBV11-2 and TRBJ1-1; 8 bases fit TRBD1. Sequences were obtained from PBMCs. The clonotype originates from a man aged 30-40 years in good health and CMV-seronegative. The CDR3: CASSFPTGAGGTEAFF. The DNA for the CDR3 is TGTGCCAGCAGCTTCCCGACAGGGGCCGGGGGGACTGAAGCTTTCTTT.